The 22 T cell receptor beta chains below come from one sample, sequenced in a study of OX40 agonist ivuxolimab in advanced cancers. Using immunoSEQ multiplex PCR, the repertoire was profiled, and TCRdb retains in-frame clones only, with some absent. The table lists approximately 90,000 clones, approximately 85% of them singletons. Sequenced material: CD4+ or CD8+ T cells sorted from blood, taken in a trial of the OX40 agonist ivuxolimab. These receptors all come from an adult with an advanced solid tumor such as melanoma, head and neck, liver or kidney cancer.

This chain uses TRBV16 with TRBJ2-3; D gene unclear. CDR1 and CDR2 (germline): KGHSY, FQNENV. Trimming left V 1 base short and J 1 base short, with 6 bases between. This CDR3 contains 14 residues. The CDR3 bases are TGTGCCAGCAGCCAATACAAGGGCACAGATACGCAGTATTTT. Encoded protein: CASSQYKGTDTQYF.

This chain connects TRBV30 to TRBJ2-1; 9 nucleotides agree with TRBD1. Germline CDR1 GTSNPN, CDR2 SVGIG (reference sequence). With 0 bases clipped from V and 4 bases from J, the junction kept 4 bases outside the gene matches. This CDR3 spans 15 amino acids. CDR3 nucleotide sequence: TGTGCCTGGAGTGTGGGACAGGGTGGGTACAATGAGCAGTTCTTC. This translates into CAWSVGQGGYNEQFF.

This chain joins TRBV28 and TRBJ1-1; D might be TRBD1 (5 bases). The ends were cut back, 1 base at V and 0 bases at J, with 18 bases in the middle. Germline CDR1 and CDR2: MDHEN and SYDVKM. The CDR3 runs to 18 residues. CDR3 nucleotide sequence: TGTGCCAGCAGTTTATTTTCCGTGCAGAGGGGCATGAACACTGAAGCTTTCTTT. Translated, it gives CASSLFSVQRGMNTEAFF. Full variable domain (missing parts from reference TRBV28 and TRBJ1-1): DVKVTQSSRYLVKRTGEKVFLECVQDMDHENMFWYRQDPGLGLRLIYFSYDVKMKEKGDIPEGYSVSREKKERFSLILESASTNQTSMYLCASSLFSVQRGMNTEAFFGQGTRLTVV.

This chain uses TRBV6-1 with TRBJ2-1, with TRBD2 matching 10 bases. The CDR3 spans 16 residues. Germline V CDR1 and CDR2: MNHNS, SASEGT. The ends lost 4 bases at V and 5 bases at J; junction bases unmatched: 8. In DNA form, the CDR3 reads TGTGCCAGCAGTGCCCGGATAGCGGGAGGCGACAATGAGCAGTTCTTC. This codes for CASSARIAGGDNEQFF.

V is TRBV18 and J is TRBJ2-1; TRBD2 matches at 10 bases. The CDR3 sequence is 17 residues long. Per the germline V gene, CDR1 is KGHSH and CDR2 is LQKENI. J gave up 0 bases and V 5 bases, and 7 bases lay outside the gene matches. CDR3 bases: TGTGCCAGCTCATCGAGGGGACTAGCGCACTCCTACAATGAGCAGTTCTTC. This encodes CASSSRGLAHSYNEQFF.

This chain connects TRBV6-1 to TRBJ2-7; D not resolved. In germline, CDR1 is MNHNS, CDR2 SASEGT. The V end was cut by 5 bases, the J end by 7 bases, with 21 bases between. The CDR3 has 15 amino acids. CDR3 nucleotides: TGTGCCAGCAGTCAGAGAGACGACGGTTCGGAGGAGCAGTACTTC. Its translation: CASSQRDDGSEEQYF.

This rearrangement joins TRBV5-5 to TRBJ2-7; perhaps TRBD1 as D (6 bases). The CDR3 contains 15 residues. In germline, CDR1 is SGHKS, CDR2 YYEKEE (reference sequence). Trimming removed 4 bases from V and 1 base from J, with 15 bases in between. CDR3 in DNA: TGTGCCAGCAGCCTGAGACAGGACCTTTCCTACGAGCAGTACTTC. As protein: CASSLRQDLSYEQYF.

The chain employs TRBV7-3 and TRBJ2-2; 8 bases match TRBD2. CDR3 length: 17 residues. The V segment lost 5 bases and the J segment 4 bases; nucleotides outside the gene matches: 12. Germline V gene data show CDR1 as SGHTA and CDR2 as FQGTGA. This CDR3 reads CASSRVGAGTSTGELFF. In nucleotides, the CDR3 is TGTGCCAGCAGCCGTGTTGGGGCGGGGACTAGCACCGGGGAGCTGTTTTTT.

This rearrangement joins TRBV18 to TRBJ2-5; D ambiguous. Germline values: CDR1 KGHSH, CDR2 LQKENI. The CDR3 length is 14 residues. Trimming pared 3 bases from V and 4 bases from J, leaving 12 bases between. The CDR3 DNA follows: TGTGCCAGCTCACCTTCACCCGAAAGAGAGACCCAGTACTTC. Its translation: CASSPSPERETQYF.

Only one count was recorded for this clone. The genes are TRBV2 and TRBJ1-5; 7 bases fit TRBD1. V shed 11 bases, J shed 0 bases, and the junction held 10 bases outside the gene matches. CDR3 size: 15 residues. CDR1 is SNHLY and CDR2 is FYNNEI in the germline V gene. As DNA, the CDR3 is TGTGCCTGCCGGGACAGATTTTATAGCAATCAGCCCCAGCATTTT. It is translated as CACRDRFYSNQPQHF.

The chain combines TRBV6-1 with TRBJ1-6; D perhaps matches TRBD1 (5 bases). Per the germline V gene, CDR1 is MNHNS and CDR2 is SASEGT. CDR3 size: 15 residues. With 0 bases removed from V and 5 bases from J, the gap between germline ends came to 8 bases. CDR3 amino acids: CASSEAGQNNSPLHF. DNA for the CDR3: TGTGCCAGCAGTGAAGCGGGGCAGAATAATTCACCCCTCCACTTT.

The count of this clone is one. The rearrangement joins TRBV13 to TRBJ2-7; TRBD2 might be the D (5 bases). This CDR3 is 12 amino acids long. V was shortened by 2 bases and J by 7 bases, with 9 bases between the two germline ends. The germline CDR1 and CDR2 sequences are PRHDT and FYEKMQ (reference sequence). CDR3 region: CASSLNAGEQYF. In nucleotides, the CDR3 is TGTGCCAGCAGCTTAAACGCGGGTGAGCAGTACTTC.

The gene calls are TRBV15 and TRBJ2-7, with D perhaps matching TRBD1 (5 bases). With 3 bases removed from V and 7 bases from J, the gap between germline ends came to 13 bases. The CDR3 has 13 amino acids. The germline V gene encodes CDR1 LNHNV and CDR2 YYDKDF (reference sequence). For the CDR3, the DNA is TGTGCCACCAGCAGTGGGGCAAGGGGAGAGCAGTACTTC. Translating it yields CATSSGARGEQYF.

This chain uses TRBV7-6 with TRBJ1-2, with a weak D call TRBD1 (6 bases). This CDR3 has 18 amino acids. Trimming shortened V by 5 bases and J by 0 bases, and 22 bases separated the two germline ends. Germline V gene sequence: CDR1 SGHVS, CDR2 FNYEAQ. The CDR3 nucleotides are TGTGCCAGCAGCCTCTTCGGGGGGGCGGACAGTTCTAACTATGGCTACACCTTC. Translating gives CASSLFGGADSSNYGYTF.

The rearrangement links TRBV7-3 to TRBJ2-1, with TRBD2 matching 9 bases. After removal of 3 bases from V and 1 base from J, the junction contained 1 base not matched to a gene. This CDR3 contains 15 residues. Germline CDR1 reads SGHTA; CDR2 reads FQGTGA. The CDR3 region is CASSFLAGSYNEQFF. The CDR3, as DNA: TGTGCCAGCAGCTTTCTAGCGGGATCCTACAATGAGCAGTTCTTC.

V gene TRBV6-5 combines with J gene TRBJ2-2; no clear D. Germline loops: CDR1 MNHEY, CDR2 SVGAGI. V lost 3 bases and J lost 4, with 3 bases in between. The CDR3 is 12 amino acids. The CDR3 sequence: CASSYFTGELFF. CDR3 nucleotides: TGTGCCAGCAGTTATTTCACCGGGGAGCTGTTTTTT.

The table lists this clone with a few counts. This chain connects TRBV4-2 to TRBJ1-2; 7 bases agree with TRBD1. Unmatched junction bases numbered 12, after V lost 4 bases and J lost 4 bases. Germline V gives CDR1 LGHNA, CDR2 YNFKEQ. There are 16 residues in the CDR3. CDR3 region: CASSREDRAYGYGYTF. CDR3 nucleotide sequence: TGTGCCAGCAGCCGGGAAGACAGGGCCTATGGCTATGGCTACACCTTC.

The CDR3 sequence: CASIRGGKQFF. The CDR3 coding sequence is TGTGCCAGCATTAGAGGTGGAAAGCAGTTCTTC. V usage is TRBV28 and J usage is TRBJ2-1; the D is unclear. The V gene's germline CDR1 is MDHEN and CDR2 SYDVKM. Trimming cost V 7 bases and J 11 bases, with 12 bases left between them. The length of the CDR3 is 11 residues.

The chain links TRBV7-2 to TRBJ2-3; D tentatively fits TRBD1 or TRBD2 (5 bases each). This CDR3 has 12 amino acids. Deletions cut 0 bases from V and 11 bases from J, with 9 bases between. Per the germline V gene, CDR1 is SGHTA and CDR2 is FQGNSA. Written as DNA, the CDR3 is TGTGCCAGCAGCTTAGCAGGGACCGAGCAGTATTTT. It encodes CASSLAGTEQYF.

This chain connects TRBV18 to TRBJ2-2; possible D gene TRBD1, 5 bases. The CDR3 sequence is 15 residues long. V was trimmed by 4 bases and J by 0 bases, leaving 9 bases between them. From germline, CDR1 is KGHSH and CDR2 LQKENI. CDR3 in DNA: TGTGCCAGCTCACAAGGCAGGGCGAACACCGGGGAGCTGTTTTTT. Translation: CASSQGRANTGELFF.

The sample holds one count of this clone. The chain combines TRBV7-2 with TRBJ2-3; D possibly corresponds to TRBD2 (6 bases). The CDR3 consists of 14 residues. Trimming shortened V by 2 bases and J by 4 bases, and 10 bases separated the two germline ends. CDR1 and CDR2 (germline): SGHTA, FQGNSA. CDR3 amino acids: CASSLLSGADTQYF. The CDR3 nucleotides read TGTGCCAGCAGCTTACTGTCGGGAGCAGATACGCAGTATTTT.

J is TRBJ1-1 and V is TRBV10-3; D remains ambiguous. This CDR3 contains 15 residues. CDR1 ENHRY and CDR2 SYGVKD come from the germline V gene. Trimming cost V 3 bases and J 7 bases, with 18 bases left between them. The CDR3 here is CAISDFGREADEAFF. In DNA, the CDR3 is TGTGCCATCAGTGATTTTGGGCGTGAGGCAGATGAAGCTTTCTTT.